This T cell receptor (beta chain) was recovered during a study of T cell responses to AZD1222 COVID-19 vaccine. Details on this clone: The junction departs from the called germline gene at one end, perhaps through a read error.

The CDR3 loop spans 14 amino acids. Germline-derived CDR1 and CDR2 are MDHEN and SYDVKM. Assay: immunoSEQ multiplex PCR; the TCRdb copy retains only in-frame clones and omits some. This table has 150,000 to 200,000 clones, 91% appearing once. This clonotype originated in an adult in good health. This material consisted of peripheral blood, taken on day 0 of AZD1222 vaccination. The rearrangement links TRBV28 to TRBJ2-3, with TRBD1 matching 10 bases. CDR3 amino acids: CASRRDRGTDTQYF. CDR3 bases: TGTGCCAGCAGAAGGGACAGGGGCACGGATACGCAGTATTTT.